This T cell receptor (beta chain) was found in a study of blood T cell repertoires in COVID-19. Turning to the study itself: PBMCs, B-cell-depleted T cells, or T cells provided the cDNA or gDNA that made up the material.

On this clone itself: Its ends do not fully match the called genes, so a read error is possible.

Germline V gene sequence: CDR1 SEHNR, CDR2 FQNEAQ (reference sequence). The CDR3 is 15 residues long. Original handling: Estimates of nucleated cell counts were drawn from the amplification of reference gene primers. The data were produced by immunoSEQ multiplex PCR, yet TCRdb's version contains in-frame clones alone and is incomplete. V and J calls plus clone size are reproduced from that table; the DNA served to infer D and trimming. The table records around 270,000 clones, around nine tenths of them present only once. The sequencing input was peripheral blood. The chain joins TRBV7-9 to TRBJ2-1; the D gene is possibly TRBD1 (5 bases). The source of this sequence is a man aged 40-50 years who had recovered from COVID-19. CDR3 region: CASSSDSSAYIEQFF. In DNA form, the CDR3 reads TGTGCCAGCAGCTCAGACAGTTCGGCTTACATTGAGCAGTTCTTC.